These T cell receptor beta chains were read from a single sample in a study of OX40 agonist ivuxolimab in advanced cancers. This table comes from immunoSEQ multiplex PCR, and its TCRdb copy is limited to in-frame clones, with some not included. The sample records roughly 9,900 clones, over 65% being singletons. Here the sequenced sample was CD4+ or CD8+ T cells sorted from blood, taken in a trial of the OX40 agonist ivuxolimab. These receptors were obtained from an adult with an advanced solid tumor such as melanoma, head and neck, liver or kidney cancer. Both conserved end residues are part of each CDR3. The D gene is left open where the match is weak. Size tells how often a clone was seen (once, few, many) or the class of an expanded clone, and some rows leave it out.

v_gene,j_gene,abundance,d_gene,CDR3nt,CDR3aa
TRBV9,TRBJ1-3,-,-,TGTGCCAGCAGCGCCGGGAAAACGGGAAACACCATATATTTT,CASSAGKTGNTIYF
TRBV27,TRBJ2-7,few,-,TGTGCCAGCAGTCCCACAGGACCGAGCTCCTACGAGCAGTACTTC,CASSPTGPSSYEQYF
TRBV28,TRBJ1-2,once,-,TGTGCCAGCAGCGAAGGACGGGTCTATGGCTACACCTTC,CASSEGRVYGYTF
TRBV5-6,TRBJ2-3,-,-,TGTGCCAGCAGCTTGGCCCTGGACGGAAGCACAGATACGCAGTATTTT,CASSLALDGSTDTQYF
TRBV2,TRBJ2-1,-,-,TGTGCCAGCAGTGTTGATAGTGAGGATGAGCAGTTCTTC,CASSVDSEDEQFF
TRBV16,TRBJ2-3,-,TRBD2,TGTGCCAGCAGCCAATTCAGCGGGAGCGCAGATACGCAGTATTTT,CASSQFSGSADTQYF
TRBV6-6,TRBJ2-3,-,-,TGTGCCGGCTCGCGATCTTCTCCGGGGTCCCTAGATACGCAGTATTTT,CAGSRSSPGSLDTQYF
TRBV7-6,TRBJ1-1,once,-,TGTGCCAGCAGCTCACGACAGGCTAACACTGAAGCTTTCTTT,CASSSRQANTEAFF
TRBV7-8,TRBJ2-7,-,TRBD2,TGTGCCAGCAGCTTACCTAGCGGGGGAAGCTCCTACGAGCAGTACTTC,CASSLPSGGSSYEQYF
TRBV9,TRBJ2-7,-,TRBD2,TGTGCCAGCAGCATACGCGGGAGTAACTACGAGCAGTACTTC,CASSIRGSNYEQYF
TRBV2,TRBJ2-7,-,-,TGTGCCAGCAGATTCGGGGGCTTTGTGCTTTACGAGCAGTACTTC,CASRFGGFVLYEQYF
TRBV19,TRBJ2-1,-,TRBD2,TGTGCCAGTAGTATGACGCGGGAGATAGCCTACAATGAGCAGTTCTTC,CASSMTREIAYNEQFF
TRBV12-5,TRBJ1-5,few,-,TGTGCTAGTGCGCCGGGAATTGGAGGGCAGCCCCAGCATTTT,CASAPGIGGQPQHF
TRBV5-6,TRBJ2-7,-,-,TGTGCCAGCAGCTTGGGCCCGGGGGCCGTCTACGAGCAGTACTTC,CASSLGPGAVYEQYF
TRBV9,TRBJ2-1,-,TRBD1,TGTGCCAGCAGCCTCGGACAGGTCAACAATGAGCAGTTCTTC,CASSLGQVNNEQFF
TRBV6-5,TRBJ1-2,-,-,TGTGCCAGCAGACCCGATATCACAAGGAACTATGGCTACACCTTC,CASRPDITRNYGYTF
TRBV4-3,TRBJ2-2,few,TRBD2,TGCGCCAGCAGCCCGGGACTAGCGGGAGGGCCCGACACCGGGGAGCTGTTTTTT,CASSPGLAGGPDTGELFF